A selection of T cell receptor beta chains follows, all from one sample in a study of beta chain features in type 1 diabetes. Data came from immunoSEQ multiplex PCR; TCRdb stores just in-frame clones and leaves some out. This table has under 400,000 clones, around 13% appearing once. The sequenced sample consisted of naive CD4+ T cells from blood. Every receptor here comes from a man aged 18 to 35 in good health. Each CDR3 is given with its conserved first and last residue. The D gene is left open where the match is weak. For some rows the clone size is stated as once, few or many, or as a class when expanded; others skip it.

v_gene,abundance,j_gene,d_gene,CDR3aa,CDR3nt
TRBV10-3,few,TRBJ2-7,NA,CAISAQGMDEQYF,TGTGCCATCAGTGCGCAGGGGATGGACGAGCAGTACTTC
TRBV10-3,NA,TRBJ2-5,NA,CAISESGTNPGETQYF,TGTGCCATCAGTGAGTCAGGGACAAACCCCGGGGAGACCCAGTACTTC
TRBV11-1,few,TRBJ2-2,TRBD2,CASSGLAGPTGELFF,TGTGCCAGCAGCGGACTAGCGGGGCCTACCGGGGAGCTGTTTTTT
TRBV7-9,NA,TRBJ2-7,TRBD2,CASSLRSGGLGQYF,TGTGCCAGCAGCTTACGTAGCGGGGGCCTCGGGCAGTACTTC
TRBV5-1,NA,TRBJ1-2,TRBD1,CASSPRQGRYGYTF,TGCGCCAGCAGCCCGAGACAGGGCCGATATGGCTACACCTTC
TRBV5-4,NA,TRBJ1-6,TRBD1,CASSVNPGTGKSYNSPLHF,TGTGCCAGCAGCGTTAATCCCGGGACAGGGAAATCCTATAATTCACCCCTCCACTTT
TRBV7-2,few,TRBJ1-1,NA,CASSEQGGSFSEAFF,TGTGCCAGCAGCGAACAGGGTGGGAGCTTTTCGGAAGCTTTCTTT
TRBV19,NA,TRBJ1-1,NA,CASSQEGAEAFF,TGTGCCAGTAGTCAGGAAGGTGCTGAAGCTTTCTTT
TRBV9,NA,TRBJ2-3,TRBD2,CASSVAPGTSGADTQYF,TGTGCCAGCAGCGTAGCCCCCGGGACTAGCGGAGCAGATACGCAGTATTTT
TRBV28,few,TRBJ1-3,NA,CASSPAVHSGNTIYF,TGTGCCAGCAGTCCCGCGGTACACTCTGGAAACACCATATATTTT
TRBV19,NA,TRBJ2-7,NA,CASSMASGAYEQYF,TGTGCCAGTAGTATGGCCTCTGGGGCGTACGAGCAGTACTTC
TRBV7-4,NA,TRBJ2-3,TRBD2,CASSIRSISGSTDTQYF,TGTGCCAGCAGTATACGAAGTATTAGCGGGAGCACAGATACGCAGTATTTT
TRBV6-5,NA,TRBJ2-7,NA,CASSTDREFYEQYF,TGTGCCAGCAGTACGGACAGAGAGTTCTACGAGCAGTACTTC
TRBV9,few,TRBJ2-7,TRBD1,CASSVAGGPPYEQYF,TGTGCCAGCAGCGTAGCAGGGGGCCCTCCCTACGAGCAGTACTTC
TRBV5-4,few,TRBJ1-2,TRBD1,CASSFDRVPHGYTF,TGTGCCAGCAGCTTTGACAGGGTCCCCCATGGCTACACCTTC
TRBV7-2,NA,TRBJ2-4,TRBD2,CASSFGLAGGGIQYF,TGTGCCAGCAGCTTTGGACTAGCGGGAGGGGGCATTCAGTACTTC
TRBV5-4,few,TRBJ2-5,TRBD1,CASSTEQGASVETQYF,TGTGCCAGCAGCACGGAACAGGGGGCTTCGGTGGAGACCCAGTACTTC
TRBV2,few,TRBJ2-1,NA,CASSKGQIYNEQFF,TGTGCCAGCAGCAAAGGACAGATATACAATGAGCAGTTCTTC
TRBV30,few,TRBJ2-7,NA,CAWRVSGYEQYF,TGTGCCTGGAGGGTTAGTGGCTACGAGCAGTACTTC
TRBV28,NA,TRBJ1-5,NA,CASSSPGQPQHF,TGTGCCAGCAGTTCCCCGGGGCAGCCCCAGCATTTT
TRBV11-2,NA,TRBJ2-2,NA,CASSRDTNTGELFF,TGTGCCAGCAGCAGAGATACGAACACCGGGGAGCTGTTTTTT
TRBV2,NA,TRBJ1-6,TRBD1,CASSERRNRDRVGSPLHF,TGTGCCAGCAGTGAAAGGAGGAACCGGGACAGGGTCGGGTCACCCCTCCACTTT
TRBV2,NA,TRBJ2-5,NA,CASIWPSGETQYF,TGTGCCAGCATTTGGCCCTCGGGAGAGACCCAGTACTTC
TRBV25-1,NA,TRBJ1-4,TRBD1,CASSEFRGRGNEKLFF,TGTGCCAGCAGTGAATTCCGGGGCAGGGGGAATGAAAAACTGTTTTTT
TRBV30,once,TRBJ1-5,NA,CAWSVQSDSWGQPQQF,TGTGCCTGGAGTGTACAGTCGGACAGTTGGGGTCAGCCCCAGCAATTT
TRBV4-1,NA,TRBJ2-1,TRBD2,CASSISGGSDNEQFF,TGCGCCAGCAGCATAAGCGGGGGGTCAGACAATGAGCAGTTCTTC